This T cell receptor beta chain comes out of a study of beta chain features in type 1 diabetes. The wider study: Sorted cell examination encompassed 100 million to 110 million cells across all samples.

Looked up from germline, CDR1 is SGDLS and CDR2 is YYNGEE. This CDR3 is 14 amino acids long. V lost 3 bases to trimming and J lost 2 bases; unmatched junction nucleotides: 2. The isolated RNA, all of it, was reverse transcribed, so expressed TCRB transcripts were what got sequenced. Libraries were prepared by immunoSEQ multiplex PCR; TCRdb keeps only in-frame clonotypes and omits some of them. The sample consists of around 400,000 clones, over 9.5% of them appearing once. The clonotype comes from a man between 18 and 35 years old in good health. This chain uses TRBV9 with TRBJ2-7; 10 bases fit TRBD1. The specimen was naive CD4+ T cells from blood. The CDR3 DNA follows: TGTGCCAGCAGCGCGGACAGGGGGGCCTACGAGCAGTACTTC. Residues: CASSADRGAYEQYF.